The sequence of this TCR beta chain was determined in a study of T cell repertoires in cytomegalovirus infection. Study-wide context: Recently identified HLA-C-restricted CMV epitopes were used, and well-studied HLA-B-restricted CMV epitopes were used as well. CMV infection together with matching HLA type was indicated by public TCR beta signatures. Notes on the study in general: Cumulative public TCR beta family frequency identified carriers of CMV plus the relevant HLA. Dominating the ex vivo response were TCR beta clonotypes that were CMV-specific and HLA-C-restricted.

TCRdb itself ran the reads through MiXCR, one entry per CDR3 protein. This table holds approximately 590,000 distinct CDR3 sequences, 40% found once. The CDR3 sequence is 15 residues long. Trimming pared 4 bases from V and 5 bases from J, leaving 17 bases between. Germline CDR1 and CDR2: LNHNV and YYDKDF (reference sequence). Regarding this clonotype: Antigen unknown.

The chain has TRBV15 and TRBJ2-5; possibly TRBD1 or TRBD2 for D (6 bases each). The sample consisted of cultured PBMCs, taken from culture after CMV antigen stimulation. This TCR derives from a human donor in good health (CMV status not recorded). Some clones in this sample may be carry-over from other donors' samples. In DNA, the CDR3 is TGTGCCACCAGCATTCAAGGGGGGCTCCGGGAGACCCAGTACTTC. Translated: CATSIQGGLRETQYF.